The next 14 T cell receptor beta chains were all read from a single sample in a study of molecular identifiers for immune sequencing clone quantification listed by TCRdb under 2018. Library method: PCR. Sequenced using an Illumina HiSeq 4000. In-frame beta chains were kept once TCRdb had trimmed the public reads at Q25 with fastp and called clones with MiXCR. When rows share a CDR3 protein, they turn into one entry using the most common DNA and genes. The sample table contains more than 250,000 distinct CDR3 sequences; only one count was recorded for around a fifth of them. The ten largest clones capture approximately 0.84% of the sample. Sequencing input: naive CD8+ T cells from blood, with Jurkat cell RNA spiked in. What the cell subset or site label conveys for this sample: FACS-sorted CD8+CD4-CCR7+CD45RA+ naive T cells. These receptors all stem from a human donor in good health. Some libraries in this study had Jurkat cell RNA spiked in.

The chain employs TRBV27 and TRBJ2-5; 9 bases line up with TRBD1. CDR1 is MNHEY, CDR2 SMNVEV, per germline (reference sequence). The CDR3 is 17 residues long. Losses at the gene ends were 2 bases for V and 5 bases for J; bases not matched to a gene: 12. This CDR3 reads CASSLGSGTGYPETQYF. The CDR3 bases are TGTGCCAGCAGTTTAGGATCCGGGACAGGGTACCCTGAGACCCAGTACTTC.

This clonotype was counted many times. The genes are TRBV6-6 and TRBJ2-2; possible D gene TRBD1, 5 bases. Germline loops: CDR1 MNHNY, CDR2 SVGAGI (reference sequence). V was cut by 4 bases and J by 0 bases, with 6 bases left in between. The CDR3 is 14 amino acids. The CDR3 DNA reads TGTGCCAGCAGTTGGACACCGAACACCGGGGAGCTGTTTTTT. Encoded protein: CASSWTPNTGELFF.

As to this clonotype: A read error is possible here, since a much larger clone lies one base away. The gene calls are TRBV7-9 and TRBJ1-2; D possibly corresponds to TRBD1 (5 bases). The CDR3 runs to 16 residues. Germline CDR1 and CDR2: SEHNR and FQNEAQ (reference sequence). The CDR3 loop is CASSSLSGAGGYGCTF. The CDR3 region has the DNA TGTGCCAGCAGCTCTCTCTCCGGAGCCGGGGGGTATGGCTGCACCTTC.

This clonotype was picked up one time. Just one base apart from a much larger clone, this may be a read error. The chain carries TRBV2 and TRBJ2-7; D might be TRBD1 (5 bases). The CDR3 runs to 14 residues. Germline V lookup: CDR1 SNHLY, CDR2 FYNNEI. The CDR3 spells CAGSEGVRVYEQYF. The DNA of the CDR3 is TGTGCCGGCAGTGAAGGGGTCAGGGTCTACGAGCAGTACTTC.

Of note for this clonotype: A much more abundant neighbour one base away suggests this may be a read error. The chain combines TRBV27 with TRBJ1-1, with D perhaps matching TRBD1 (6 bases). Germline values: CDR1 MNHEY, CDR2 SMNVEV (reference sequence). There are 14 residues in the CDR3. This CDR3 is CAGSYAGADTEAFF. Written as DNA, the CDR3 is TGTGCCGGCAGTTACGCGGGGGCCGACACTGAAGCTTTCTTT.

As to this clonotype: With a much larger clone just one base away, this may be a read error. This chain joins TRBV5-1 and TRBJ2-7, with 8 nucleotides matching TRBD1. Germline CDR1 SGHRS, CDR2 YFSETQ. This CDR3 region has 13 residues. V was clipped by 9 bases and J by 2 bases; unmatched bases: 7. In nucleotides, the CDR3 is TGCGCCAACAGGGGGACAGGCCCCTACGAGCAGTACTTC. This gives the protein CANRGTGPYEQYF.

The CDR3 region is CASSQVTGDNQPQHF. The CDR3 DNA reads TGCGCCAGCAGCCAGGTGACGGGTGACAATCAGCCCCAGCATTTT. The chain combines TRBV4-1 with TRBJ1-5, with no clear D. Germline V gene sequence: CDR1 MGHRA, CDR2 YSYEKL. Trimming removed 3 bases at V and 3 bases at J, with 12 bases between. The CDR3 is 15 residues long.

Remarks on this clonotype: The conserved final phenylalanine or tryptophan is absent from the CDR3, which likely points to a read error. This chain connects TRBV20-1 to TRBJ1-1, with 10 bases identical to TRBD1. Germline loops: CDR1 DFQATT, CDR2 SNEGSKA (reference sequence). Trimming removed 2 bases from V and 1 base from J; junction bases left unmatched: 13. There are 18 residues in the CDR3. The DNA for the CDR3 is TGCAGTGCTAGATCAAGACCGGGACAGGGGATGAAGAACACTGAAGCTTTCCTT. The encoded protein is CSARSRPGQGMKNTEAFL.

As regards this clonotype: With a much larger clone just one base away, this may be a read error. The rearrangement joins TRBV4-3 to TRBJ2-7; 8 bases are a match to TRBD1. The CDR3 contains 14 residues. From germline, CDR1 is LGHNA and CDR2 YSLEER. CDR3 bases: TGCACCAGCAGCCAAGGTGTGACAGGGGTCGAGCAGTACTTC. As protein: CTSSQGVTGVEQYF.

Ten or more counts support this clonotype. The DNA for the CDR3 is TGTGCCAGCAGCGTTGGACAGACGTACCAAGAGACCCAGTACTTC. Protein sequence: CASSVGQTYQETQYF. This chain connects TRBV5-4 to TRBJ2-5; perhaps TRBD1 as D (6 bases). V was pared by 4 bases and J by 0 bases, with 13 bases between. The CDR3 extends over 15 amino acids. Per germline, CDR1 SGHNT and CDR2 YYREEE (reference sequence).

As for this clonotype: A much larger clone is a single base away; this may be a read error. The V gene is TRBV7-9, the J gene TRBJ2-7; no clear D. The CDR3 has 12 amino acids. Germline CDR1 SEHNR, CDR2 FQNEAQ (reference sequence). CDR3 DNA: TGTGCCAGCAGCCAACGAGGCAGCGAGCATTACTTC. This translates into CASSQRGSEHYF. Drawing the rest from reference TRBV7-9 and TRBJ2-7, the complete variable domain is DTGVSQNPRHKITKRGQNVTFRCDPISEHNRLYWYRQTLGQGPEFLTYFQNEAQLEKSRLLSDRFSAERPKGSFSTLEIQRTEQGDSAMYLCASSQRGSEHYFGPGTRLTVT.

This rearrangement joins TRBV7-9 to TRBJ2-7, with 11 nucleotides matching TRBD1. V was pared by 5 bases and J by 6 bases, with 6 bases of the junction left unmatched. This CDR3 has 14 amino acids. Germline lookup yields CDR1 SEHNR and CDR2 FQNEAQ (reference sequence). This chain's CDR3 is CASSPDRGLGEQYF. The DNA for the CDR3 is TGTGCCAGCAGCCCGGACAGGGGGCTTGGCGAGCAGTACTTC.

The table lists this clonotype with a few counts. The rearrangement links TRBV19 to TRBJ2-3; possible D gene TRBD2, 6 bases. Trimming pared 1 base from V and 14 bases from J, leaving 13 bases between. Per the germline V gene, CDR1 is LNHDA and CDR2 is SQIVND (reference sequence). This CDR3 is built from 12 residues. The CDR3 DNA reads as TGTGCCAGTAGTATAGGTACTAGCATCTTGTATTTT. Amino acids: CASSIGTSILYF.

The table lists this clonotype with many counts. The chain joins TRBV5-4 to TRBJ2-7, with D perhaps matching TRBD1 (6 bases). Trimming took 4 bases from V and 2 from J, leaving 10 bases between them. Germline V lookup: CDR1 SGHNT, CDR2 YYREEE (reference sequence). The CDR3 contains 13 residues. CDR3 DNA sequence: TGTGCCAGCAGCCCGGACAGCACCTACGAGCAGTACTTC. Residues: CASSPDSTYEQYF.